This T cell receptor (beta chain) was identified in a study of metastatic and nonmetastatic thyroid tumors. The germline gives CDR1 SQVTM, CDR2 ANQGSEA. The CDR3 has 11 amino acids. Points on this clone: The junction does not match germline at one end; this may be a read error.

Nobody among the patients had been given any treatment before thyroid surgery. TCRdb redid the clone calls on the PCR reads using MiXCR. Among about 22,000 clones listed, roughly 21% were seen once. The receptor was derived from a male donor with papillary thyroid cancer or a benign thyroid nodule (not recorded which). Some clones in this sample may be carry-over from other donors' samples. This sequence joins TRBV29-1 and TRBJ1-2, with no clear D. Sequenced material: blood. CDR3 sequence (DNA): TGCAGCGTTGTAGATAACTATGCCTACACCTTC. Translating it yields CSVVDNYAYTF.